This T cell receptor beta chain was recorded in a study of cytomegalovirus exposure and HLA in healthy donors. The CDR3 runs 14 residues. The V gene end was trimmed by 4 bases and the J gene end by 5 bases; junction bases not matched to a gene: 5. Germline CDR1 reads LNHDA; CDR2 reads SQIVND (reference sequence). PCR primers comprised 60 Vbeta and 13 Jbeta primers. Measured with immunoSEQ multiplex PCR; TCRdb has only the in-frame clones, and not every one. Across 120,000 or so clones, the top ten clones capture 3% to 4.5% of the sample. Source material: PBMCs. This receptor was identified in a young man in good health and CMV-seronegative. The chain combines TRBV19 with TRBJ1-1; 9 bases agree with TRBD1. The CDR3 nucleotides are TGTGCCAGTAGTACCACAGGGGGCTTTACTGAAGCTTTCTTT. This translates into CASSTTGGFTEAFF.